A single sample is the source of the 20 T cell receptor beta chains below, sequenced in a study of T cells in Graves' hyperthyroidism and ophthalmopathy. The TCR beta CDR3 regions underwent amplification using RNA transcripts as the source. The TCR CDR3 was amplified in a first-round RT-PCR using the HTBI primer set. In TCRdb, the multiplex PCR reads were re-called with MiXCR into one record per CDR3 protein. The repertoire consists of 500,000 or so distinct CDR3 sequences, with roughly 15% occurring once and the leading ten covering roughly 15%. Material for sequencing was blood. The receptors were sampled from a young woman with Graves' ophthalmopathy.

This clonotype was detected ten times or more. V usage is TRBV11-2 and J usage is TRBJ2-1; D gene ambiguous. The CDR3 runs to 13 residues. V lost 5 bases and J 9 bases, leaving 14 bases between the germline ends. CDR1 and CDR2 from the germline V gene are SGHAT and FQNNGV. The CDR3 here is CASSLIRAGEQFF. The CDR3 coding sequence is TGTGCCAGCAGCCTCATACGCGCCGGTGAGCAGTTCTTC.

The rearrangement joins TRBV9 to TRBJ2-7; 10 bases line up with TRBD1. The germline V gene encodes CDR1 SGDLS and CDR2 YYNGEE. V was clipped by 0 bases and J by 3 bases; unmatched bases: 3. This CDR3 is 15 amino acids long. The CDR3 bases are TGTGCCAGCAGCGTAGGCGGGACAGGGGACTACGAGCAGTACTTC. Translated: CASSVGGTGDYEQYF.

This clonotype was seen only a few times. The CDR3 DNA follows: TGTGCCAGTAGTCCCGACAGGGATGGGGCCAACGTCCTGACTTTC. This sequence encodes CASSPDRDGANVLTF. J is TRBJ2-6 and V is TRBV19; 7 nucleotides align to TRBD1. The V and J ends lost 5 bases and 3 bases, in that order; junction bases with no gene match: 4. The CDR3 is 15 residues long. Per germline, CDR1 LNHDA and CDR2 SQIVND (reference sequence). Variable domain in full (rest from reference TRBV19 and TRBJ2-6): DGGITQSPKYLFRKEGQNVTLSCEQNLNHDAMYWYRQDPGQGLRLIYYSQIVNDFQKGDIAEGYSVSREKKESFPLTVTSAQKNPTAFYLCASSPDRDGANVLTFGAGSRLTVL.

Comment on this clonotype: Given a much more abundant clone one base away, this may be a read error. This sequence joins TRBV27 and TRBJ2-3; D may be TRBD1 (5 bases). Germline V lookup: CDR1 MNHEY, CDR2 SMNVEV (reference sequence). Trimming shortened V by 0 bases and J by 5 bases, and 15 bases separated the two germline ends. The CDR3 sequence is 16 residues long. This CDR3 is CASSLSFGQHIDTQYF. The CDR3 DNA reads as TGTGCCAGCAGTTTATCGTTCGGACAACACATAGATACGCAGTATTTT.

The chain employs TRBV20-1 and TRBJ1-2, with D perhaps TRBD1 (5 bases). CDR1 DFQATT and CDR2 SNEGSKA come from the germline V gene (reference sequence). Trimming took off 0 bases at V and 1 base at J, with 9 bases between the two ends. The CDR3 totals 14 residues. For the CDR3, the DNA is TGCAGTGCTAGAGATACGGACAATAACTATGGCTACACCTTC. Protein sequence: CSARDTDNNYGYTF.

In this sample, this clonotype turned up many times. This chain links TRBV5-1 with TRBJ2-1; D perhaps matches TRBD2 (5 bases). Per the germline V gene, CDR1 is SGHRS and CDR2 is YFSETQ. This CDR3 has 17 amino acids. V was cut by 3 bases and J by 3 bases, with 19 bases left in between. The CDR3 sequence: CASSSYITSVVYNEQFF. In DNA form, the CDR3 reads TGCGCCAGCAGCTCCTACATTACTAGTGTGGTCTACAATGAGCAGTTCTTC.

This chain joins TRBV29-1 and TRBJ1-6; weak D call: TRBD1 (5 bases). V gave up 0 bases and J gave up 6 bases, with 12 bases separating them. This CDR3 spans 15 amino acids. In germline, CDR1 is SQVTM, CDR2 ANQGSEA. CDR3 residues: CSVEEDKGSNSPLHF. The CDR3 nucleotides read TGCAGCGTTGAAGAAGACAAGGGGTCTAATTCACCCCTCCACTTT.

This clonotype was counted ten times or more. The CDR3 DNA follows: TGCGCCAGCAGCTTGCTAGCGGGAGATGGAGAAGATACGCAGTATTTT. Translating it yields CASSLLAGDGEDTQYF. The chain employs TRBV5-1 and TRBJ2-3; TRBD2 matches at 10 bases. The CDR3 loop spans 16 amino acids. With V trimmed by 1 base and J by 5 bases, 7 bases remained unmatched. Germline CDR1 and CDR2: SGHRS and YFSETQ.

This clonotype was counted many times. This rearrangement joins TRBV15 to TRBJ1-1, with D uncertain. Trimming removed 8 bases at V and 5 bases at J, with 12 bases between. In germline, CDR1 is LNHNV, CDR2 YYDKDF (reference sequence). The CDR3 contains 12 residues. This chain's CDR3 is CATLRWGTEAFF. As DNA, the CDR3 is TGTGCCACCCTGAGATGGGGTACTGAAGCTTTCTTT.

This clonotype has ten or more counts. J is TRBJ1-6 and V is TRBV9; D is perhaps TRBD1 (6 bases). V was cut by 3 bases and J by 3 bases, with 10 bases left in between. Germline V CDR1 and CDR2: SGDLS, YYNGEE. The CDR3 is 15 amino acids. The CDR3: CASSASGHYNSPLHF. The CDR3, as DNA: TGTGCCAGCAGCGCCTCGGGACACTATAATTCACCCCTCCACTTT.

This clonotype occurred a few times. CDR3 in DNA: TGCGCCAGCAGTGAGACTAGCGGAGCAGATACGCAGTATTTT. Protein sequence: CASSETSGADTQYF. The rearrangement links TRBV10-2 to TRBJ2-3; 8 nucleotides match TRBD2. The CDR3 totals 14 residues. Trimming took 2 bases from V and 4 from J; bases not matched to a gene: 2. CDR1 is WSHSY and CDR2 is SAAADI in the germline V gene.

This clonotype was seen ten or more times. The chain uses TRBV7-9 and TRBJ2-7, with D perhaps TRBD2 (6 bases). Trimming pared 4 bases from V and 2 bases from J, leaving 21 bases between. Germline lookup yields CDR1 SEHNR and CDR2 FQNEAQ (reference sequence). The CDR3 is made up of 17 amino acids. The CDR3 coding sequence is TGTGCCAGCAGCTCCACCGTTTTAGGGACTCCTGCCTACGAGCAGTACTTC. It codes for CASSSTVLGTPAYEQYF.

The rearrangement joins TRBV6-5 to TRBJ1-4; TRBD1 matches 7 bases. Looked up from germline, CDR1 is MNHEY and CDR2 is SVGAGI. The CDR3 contains 13 residues. V trimming: 2 bases; J trimming: 8 bases; junction bases outside the gene matches: 2. Here the CDR3 reads CASSYRGQEKLFF. CDR3 DNA sequence: TGTGCCAGCAGTTACAGGGGGCAAGAAAAACTGTTTTTT.

This clonotype was seen many times. This chain uses TRBV27 with TRBJ1-4; TRBD1 might be the D (6 bases). Looked up from germline, CDR1 is MNHEY and CDR2 is SMNVEV (reference sequence). Trimming left V 4 bases short and J 5 bases short, with 17 bases between. The CDR3 consists of 16 residues. The DNA of the CDR3 is TGTGCCAGCAGTTCAACGGGGGCAAAGGGGAATGAAAAACTGTTTTTT. This sequence encodes CASSSTGAKGNEKLFF.

The chain links TRBV11-2 to TRBJ2-4, with TRBD1 matching 11 bases. The junction had 19 bases not matched to a gene; V was cut back by 6 bases and J by 0 bases. The V gene's germline CDR1 is SGHAT and CDR2 FQNNGV. The CDR3 totals 21 residues. CDR3 sequence (DNA): TGTGCCAGCAGTGCCCCTTTCAGGGGGACAGGGGGTTTTCTAGCCAAAAACATTCAGTACTTC. Its translation: CASSAPFRGTGGFLAKNIQYF.

Ten or more counts support this clonotype. The chain carries TRBV6-1 and TRBJ2-7; 9 bases match TRBD1. Germline CDR1 is MNHNS and CDR2 is SASEGT. After removal of 1 base from V and 2 bases from J, the junction contained 9 bases not matched to a gene. The CDR3 is 17 amino acids. CDR3 loop: CASSEGQGVGGPYEQYF. In DNA, the CDR3 is TGTGCCAGCAGTGAAGGACAGGGGGTAGGGGGGCCCTACGAGCAGTACTTC.

This clonotype was observed a handful of times. The chain has TRBV27 and TRBJ1-6; possibly TRBD1 for D (5 bases). The V gene's germline CDR1 is MNHEY and CDR2 SMNVEV (reference sequence). V was clipped by 4 bases and J by 7 bases, with 8 bases between them. This CDR3 has 13 residues. The DNA of the CDR3 is TGTGCCAGCAGTTGGGGGGTAAATTCACCCCTCCACTTT. Translating it yields CASSWGVNSPLHF.

This clonotype appeared a few times. The chain recombines TRBV24-1 with TRBJ2-6, with D uncertain. Trimming left V 1 base short and J 4 bases short, with 4 bases between. The length of the CDR3 is 14 residues. Germline V gene data show CDR1 as KGHDR and CDR2 as SFDVKD. CDR3 sequence reads: CATSDFNGANVLTF. In nucleotides, the CDR3 is TGTGCCACCAGTGATTTCAACGGGGCCAACGTCCTGACTTTC.

In this sample, this clonotype turned up many times. CDR3 coding DNA: TGCGCCAGCAGCTTCTCACAGGGGGTCGGGAATGAGCAGTTCTTC. This codes for CASSFSQGVGNEQFF. This chain uses TRBV5-1 with TRBJ2-1; TRBD1 matches at 8 bases. The CDR3 runs to 15 residues. The V gene end was trimmed by 2 bases and the J gene end by 7 bases; junction bases not matched to a gene: 8. Germline V gene data show CDR1 as SGHRS and CDR2 as YFSETQ.

This clonotype was seen repeatedly, ten times or more. This chain uses TRBV28 with TRBJ1-2; D is perhaps TRBD1 (5 bases). The length of the CDR3 is 19 residues. The V end was cut by 3 bases, the J end by 4 bases, with 27 bases between. Germline CDR1 is MDHEN and CDR2 is SYDVKM. This CDR3 reads CASSFQDATDSHRSYGYTF. The CDR3 DNA reads as TGTGCCAGCAGTTTCCAGGACGCGACAGATTCCCATCGCTCCTATGGCTACACCTTC.